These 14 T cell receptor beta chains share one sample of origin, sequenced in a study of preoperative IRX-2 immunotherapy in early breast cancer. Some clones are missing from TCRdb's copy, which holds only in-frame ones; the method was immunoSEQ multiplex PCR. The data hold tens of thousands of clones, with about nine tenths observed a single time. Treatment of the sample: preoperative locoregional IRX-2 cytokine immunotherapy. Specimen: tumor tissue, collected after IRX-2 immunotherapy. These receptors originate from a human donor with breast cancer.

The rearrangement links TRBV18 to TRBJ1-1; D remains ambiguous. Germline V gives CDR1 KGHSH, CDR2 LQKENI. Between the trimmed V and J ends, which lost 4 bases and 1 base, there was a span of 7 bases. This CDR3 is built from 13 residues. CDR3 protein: CASSLSENTEAFF. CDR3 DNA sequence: TGTGCCAGCTCACTCTCCGAGAACACTGAAGCTTTCTTT. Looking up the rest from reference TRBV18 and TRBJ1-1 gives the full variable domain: NAGVMQNPRHLVRRRGQEARLRCSPMKGHSHVYWYRQLPEEGLKFMVYLQKENIIDESGMPKERFSAEFPKEGPSILRIQQVVRGDSAAYFCASSLSENTEAFFGQGTRLTVV.

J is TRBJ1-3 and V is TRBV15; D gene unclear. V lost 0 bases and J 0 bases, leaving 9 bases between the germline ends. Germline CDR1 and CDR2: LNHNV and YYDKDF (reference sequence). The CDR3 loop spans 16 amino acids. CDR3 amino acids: CATSRDLAVSGNTIYF. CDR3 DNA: TGTGCCACCAGCAGAGATCTTGCAGTCTCTGGAAACACCATATATTTT.

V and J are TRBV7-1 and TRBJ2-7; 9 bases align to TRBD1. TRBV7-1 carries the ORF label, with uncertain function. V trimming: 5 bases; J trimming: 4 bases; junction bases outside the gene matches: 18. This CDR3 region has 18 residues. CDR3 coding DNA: TGTGCCAGCAGCCCCGGGACAGGGTCAAATTATTTCGGTTACGAGCAGTACTTC. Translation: CASSPGTGSNYFGYEQYF.

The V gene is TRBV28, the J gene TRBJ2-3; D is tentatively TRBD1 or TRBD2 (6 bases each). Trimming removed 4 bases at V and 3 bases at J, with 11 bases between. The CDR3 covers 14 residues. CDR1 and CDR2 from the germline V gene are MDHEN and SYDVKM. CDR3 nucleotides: TGTGCCAGCAGTTCGGGGGCGGGGACAGATACGCAGTATTTT. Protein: CASSSGAGTDTQYF.

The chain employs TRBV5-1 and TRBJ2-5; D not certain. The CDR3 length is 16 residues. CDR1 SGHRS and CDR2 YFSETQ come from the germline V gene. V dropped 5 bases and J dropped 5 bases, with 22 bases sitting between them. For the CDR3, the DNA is TGCGCCAGCAGTCCCGCTGTTGTTTGGGGTGAGGAGACCCAGTACTTC. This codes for CASSPAVVWGEETQYF. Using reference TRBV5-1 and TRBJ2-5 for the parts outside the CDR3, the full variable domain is KAGVTQTPRYLIKTRGQQVTLSCSPISGHRSVSWYQQTPGQGLQFLFEYFSETQRNKGNFPGRFSGRQFSNSRSEMNVSTLELGDSALYLCASSPAVVWGEETQYFGPGTRLLVL.

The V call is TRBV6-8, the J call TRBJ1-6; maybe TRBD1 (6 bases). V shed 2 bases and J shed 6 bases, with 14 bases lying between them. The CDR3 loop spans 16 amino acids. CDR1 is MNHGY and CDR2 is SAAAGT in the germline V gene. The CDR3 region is CASSYDPQGGNSPLHF. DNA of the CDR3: TGTGCCAGCAGTTACGATCCACAGGGCGGTAATTCACCCCTCCACTTT.

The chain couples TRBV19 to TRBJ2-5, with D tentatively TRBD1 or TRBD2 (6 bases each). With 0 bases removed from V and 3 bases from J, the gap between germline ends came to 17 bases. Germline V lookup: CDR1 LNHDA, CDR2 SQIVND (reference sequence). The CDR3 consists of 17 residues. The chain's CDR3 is CASSIDPPGAGEETQYF. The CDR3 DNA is TGTGCCAGTAGTATAGATCCCCCGGGGGCTGGCGAAGAGACCCAGTACTTC.

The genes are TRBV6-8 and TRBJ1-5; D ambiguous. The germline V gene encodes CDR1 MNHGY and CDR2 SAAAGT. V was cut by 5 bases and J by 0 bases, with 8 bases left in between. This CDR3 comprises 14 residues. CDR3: CASSRTDSNQPQHF. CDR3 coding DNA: TGTGCCAGCAGTAGGACTGATAGCAATCAGCCCCAGCATTTT.

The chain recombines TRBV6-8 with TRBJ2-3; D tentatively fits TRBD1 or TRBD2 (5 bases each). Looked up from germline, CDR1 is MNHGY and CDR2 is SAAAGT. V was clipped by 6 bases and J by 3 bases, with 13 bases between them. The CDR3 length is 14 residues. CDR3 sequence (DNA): TGTGCCAGCAGCCCCAGGGTAGCGACAGATACGCAGTATTTT. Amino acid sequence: CASSPRVATDTQYF.

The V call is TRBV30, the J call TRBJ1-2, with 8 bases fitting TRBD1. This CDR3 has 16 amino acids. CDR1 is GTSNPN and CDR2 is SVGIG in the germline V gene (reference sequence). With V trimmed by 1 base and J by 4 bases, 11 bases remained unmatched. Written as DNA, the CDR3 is TGTGCCTGGAGTGGGGGACAGGCGACTTCGCTCTATGGCTACACCTTC. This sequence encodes CAWSGGQATSLYGYTF. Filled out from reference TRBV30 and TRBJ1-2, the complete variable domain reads SQTIHQWPATLVQPVGSPLSLECTVEGTSNPNLYWYRQAAGRGLQLLFYSVGIGQISSEVPQNLSASRPQDRQFILSSKKLLLSDSGFYLCAWSGGQATSLYGYTFGSGTRLTVV.

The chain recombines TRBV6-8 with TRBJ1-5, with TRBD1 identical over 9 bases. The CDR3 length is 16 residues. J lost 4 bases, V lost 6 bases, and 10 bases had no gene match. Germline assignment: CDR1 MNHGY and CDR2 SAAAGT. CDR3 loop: CASRTGTGRSNQPQHF. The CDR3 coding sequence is TGTGCCAGCAGAACCGGGACAGGGCGTAGTAATCAGCCCCAGCATTTT.

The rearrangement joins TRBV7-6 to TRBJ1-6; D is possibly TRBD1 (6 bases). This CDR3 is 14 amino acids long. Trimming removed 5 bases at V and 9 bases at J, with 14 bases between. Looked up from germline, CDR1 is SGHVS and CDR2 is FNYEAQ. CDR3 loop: CASSLGGTLSPLHF. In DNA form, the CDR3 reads TGTGCCAGCAGCCTTGGTGGGACACTTTCACCCCTCCACTTT.

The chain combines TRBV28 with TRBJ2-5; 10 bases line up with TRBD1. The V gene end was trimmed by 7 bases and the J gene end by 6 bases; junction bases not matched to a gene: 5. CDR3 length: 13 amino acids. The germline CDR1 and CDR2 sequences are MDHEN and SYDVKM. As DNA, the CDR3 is TGTGCCAGCACTAGGGACAGGGGACAGACCCAGTACTTC. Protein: CASTRDRGQTQYF.

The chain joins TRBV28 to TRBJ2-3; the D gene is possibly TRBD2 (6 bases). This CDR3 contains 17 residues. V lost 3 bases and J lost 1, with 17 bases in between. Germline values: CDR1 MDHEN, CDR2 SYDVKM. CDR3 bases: TGTGCCAGCAGTTTTCCGGGACTCAAATCGGGCACAGATACGCAGTATTTT. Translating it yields CASSFPGLKSGTDTQYF. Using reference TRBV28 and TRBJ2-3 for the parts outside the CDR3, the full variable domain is DVKVTQSSRYLVKRTGEKVFLECVQDMDHENMFWYRQDPGLGLRLIYFSYDVKMKEKGDIPEGYSVSREKKERFSLILESASTNQTSMYLCASSFPGLKSGTDTQYFGPGTRLTVL.